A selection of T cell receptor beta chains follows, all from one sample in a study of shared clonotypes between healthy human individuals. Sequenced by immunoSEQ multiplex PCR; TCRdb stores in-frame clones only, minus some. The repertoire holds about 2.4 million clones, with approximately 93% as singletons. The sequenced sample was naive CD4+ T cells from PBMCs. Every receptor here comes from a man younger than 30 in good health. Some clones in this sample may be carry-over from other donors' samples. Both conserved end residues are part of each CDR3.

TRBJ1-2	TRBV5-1	CASSLNTANYGYTF
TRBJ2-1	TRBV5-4	CASSLVDTSWAEQFF
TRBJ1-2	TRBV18	CASSPLGDGYTF
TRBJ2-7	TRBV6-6	CASSYPAGSYEQYF
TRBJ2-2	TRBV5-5	CASSLFAGNPFANTGELFF
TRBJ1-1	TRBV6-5	CASKGTRSRAFF
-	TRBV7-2	CASSLVGGTSGAYEQYF
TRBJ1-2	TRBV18	CASSPQRDAGGYGYTF
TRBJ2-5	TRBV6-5	CASRGTPAETQYF
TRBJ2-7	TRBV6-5	CASFSWYEQYF
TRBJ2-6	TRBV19	CASSHPDGANVLTF
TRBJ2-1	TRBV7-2	CASSGQGTPYNEQFF
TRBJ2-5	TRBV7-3	CASSSGTSERETQYF
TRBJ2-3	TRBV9	CASSVGDKVFTDTQYF
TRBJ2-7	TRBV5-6	CASSLKQGANEQYF
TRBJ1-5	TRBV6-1	CASITNVGTGQPQHF
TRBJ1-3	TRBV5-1	CASSQDKVSGNTIYF
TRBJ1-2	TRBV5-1	CASSLGRYYGYTF
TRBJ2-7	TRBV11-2	CASSAQVEQYF
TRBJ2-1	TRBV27	CASSLGPSASMRSGPPYNEQFF
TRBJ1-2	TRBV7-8	CASSLVLNYGYTF
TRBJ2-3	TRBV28	CASRRGGADTQYF
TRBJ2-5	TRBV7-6	CASSLGAATQETQYF
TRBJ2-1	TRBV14	CASSQVGGRLAEYNEQFF
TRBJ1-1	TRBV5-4	CASSFPTGRNTEAFF
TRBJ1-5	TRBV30	CAWSVFLRDQPQHF
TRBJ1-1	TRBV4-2	CASSLTGSNTEAFF
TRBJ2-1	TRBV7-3	CASSPQGGAYNEQFF
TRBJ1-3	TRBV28	CASLTGGPGNTIYF
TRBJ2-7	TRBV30	CAWNAARTRLAYEQYF
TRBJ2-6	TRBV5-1	CASSLVGGAGANVLTF
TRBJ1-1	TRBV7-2	CASSQPVPNTEAFF
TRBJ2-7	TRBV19	CASQGRTGYEQYF
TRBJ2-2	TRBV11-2	CASSLGRTSGELFF
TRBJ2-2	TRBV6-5	CASTRTGGRTGELFF
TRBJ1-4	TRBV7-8	CASSLGRQALYEKLFF